This T cell receptor (beta chain) came from a study of T cells in Graves' hyperthyroidism and ophthalmopathy. It was RNA transcripts that yielded the amplified TCR beta CDR3 regions. Using the HTBI primer set, a first-round RT-PCR was run on the TCR CDR3. MiXCR, applied by TCRdb to the multiplex PCR reads, yields one record per CDR3 protein. The top ten hold about 8.9% of the sample, which has roughly 840,000 distinct CDR3 sequences, approximately 40% seen once. With regard to this clonotype: A clone one base away is much larger, so this may be a read error.

Based on clinical symptoms, serum thyroxine and TRAb, thyroid ultrasound and orbital computed tomography, diagnoses were reached. Per germline, CDR1 SGHTA and CDR2 FQGNSA. Unmatched junction bases numbered 10, after V lost 4 bases and J lost 14 bases. The CDR3 has 15 amino acids. The clonotype was recovered from a man between 18 and 35 years old with Graves' hyperthyroidism. The rearrangement links TRBV7-2 to TRBJ1-6; 11 bases agree with TRBD1. Sequenced sample: blood. CDR3: CASSCGQGAALALHF. CDR3 nucleotides: TGTGCCAGCAGCTGCGGACAGGGGGCGGCTCTGGCCCTCCACTTT.